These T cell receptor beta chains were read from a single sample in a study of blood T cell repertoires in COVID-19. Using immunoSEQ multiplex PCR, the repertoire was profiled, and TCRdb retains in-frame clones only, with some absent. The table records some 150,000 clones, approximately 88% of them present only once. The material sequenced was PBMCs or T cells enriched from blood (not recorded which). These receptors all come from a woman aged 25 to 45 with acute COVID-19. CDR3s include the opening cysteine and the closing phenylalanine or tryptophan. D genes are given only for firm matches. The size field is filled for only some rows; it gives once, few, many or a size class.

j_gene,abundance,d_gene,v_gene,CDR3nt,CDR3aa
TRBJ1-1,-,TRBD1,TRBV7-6,TGTGCCAGCAGCTTATCAGGGCCAGGGACAGCGAACACTGAAGCTTTCTTT,CASSLSGPGTANTEAFF
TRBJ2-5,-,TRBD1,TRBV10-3,TGTGCCATCAGGGGACAGGGGGGAGGAGAGACCCAGTACTTC,CAIRGQGGGETQYF
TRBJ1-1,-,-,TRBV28,TGTGCCAGCAGCTGGGTGGGAGCGAACACTGAAGCTTTCTTT,CASSWVGANTEAFF
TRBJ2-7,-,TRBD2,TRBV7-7,TGTGCTAGCAGCTCCGGGACTAGCGGGATTTCTGAGCAGTACTTC,CASSSGTSGISEQYF
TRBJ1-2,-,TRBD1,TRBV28,TGTGCCAGCAGTCCGAGGACAGGGGGCTCAGAGGAGTATGGCTACACCTTC,CASSPRTGGSEEYGYTF
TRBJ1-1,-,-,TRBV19,TGTGCCAGTAGTATGGACAGGAACACTGAAGCTTTCTTT,CASSMDRNTEAFF
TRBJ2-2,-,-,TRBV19,TGTGCCAGTAGTGCCGGGCGGGGCCGTGGAACCGGGGAGCTGTTTTTT,CASSAGRGRGTGELFF
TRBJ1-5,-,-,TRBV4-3,TGCGCCAGCAGCCAAAAGAGAGGGTCCCAGCATTTT,CASSQKRGSQHF
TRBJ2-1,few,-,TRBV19,TGTGCCAGTAGTGGGGGACATACCTCCTACAATGAGCAGTTCTTC,CASSGGHTSYNEQFF
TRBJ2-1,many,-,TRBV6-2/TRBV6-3,TGTGCCAGCAGTTACCGCGGGGAAGGTAGTAATGAGCAGTTCTTC,CASSYRGEGSNEQFF
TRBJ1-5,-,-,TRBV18,TGTGCCAGCTCACCAAGCGGGGGGAGCAATCAGCCCCAGCATTTT,CASSPSGGSNQPQHF
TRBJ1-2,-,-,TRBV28,TGTGCCAGCAGCTCGCTAGAGGAGACAGGTAGATATGGCTACACCTTC,CASSSLEETGRYGYTF
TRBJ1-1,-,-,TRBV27,TGTGCCAGCAGTTTTTATGTATCAGGCACTGAAGCTTTCTTT,CASSFYVSGTEAFF
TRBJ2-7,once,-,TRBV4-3,TGCGCCAGCAGCCAAGATCATGGCGGATCCTACGAGCAGTACTTC,CASSQDHGGSYEQYF
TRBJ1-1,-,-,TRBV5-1,TGCGCCAGCGCTTACGGGGGGGACACTGAAGCTTTCTTT,CASAYGGDTEAFF
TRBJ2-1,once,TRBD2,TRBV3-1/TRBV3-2,TGTGCCAGCAGCCAAGAAGGCCCTAGCGGGGAGGATGAGCAGTTCTTC,CASSQEGPSGEDEQFF
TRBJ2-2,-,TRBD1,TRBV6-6,TGTGCCAGCAGTCGACAGGGTCAAGCGAACACCGGGGAGCTGTTTTTT,CASSRQGQANTGELFF
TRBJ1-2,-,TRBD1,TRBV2,TGTGCCAGCAGTGGACAGGGCGCCAACTATGGCTACACCTTC,CASSGQGANYGYTF
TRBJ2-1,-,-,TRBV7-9,TGTGCCAGCAGGCCCCGGGATCAAACCCACAATGAGCAGTTCTTC,CASRPRDQTHNEQFF
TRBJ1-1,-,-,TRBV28,TGTGCCAGCAGGATACCAGGGGTGGGTATGAACACTGAAGCTTTCTTT,CASRIPGVGMNTEAFF
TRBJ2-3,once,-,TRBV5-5,TGTGCCAGCAGCTTGGATATCTTACAGGCAGATACGCAGTATTTT,CASSLDILQADTQYF
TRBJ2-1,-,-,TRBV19,TGTGCCAGTAGTCCCTGGGGGGGGCTACCCTCCTACAATGAGCAGTTCTTC,CASSPWGGLPSYNEQFF
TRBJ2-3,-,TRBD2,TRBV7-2,TGTGCCAGCAGCTTAGCAGGGACTAGTGGCACAGATACGCAGTATTTT,CASSLAGTSGTDTQYF
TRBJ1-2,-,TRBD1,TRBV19,TGTGCCAGTAGTACGAGGACAGGGGAAATGGATGGCTACACCTTC,CASSTRTGEMDGYTF
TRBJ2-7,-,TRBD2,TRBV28,TGTGCCAGCAGTTTGCTAGCGGATTCCTACGAGCAGTACTTC,CASSLLADSYEQYF
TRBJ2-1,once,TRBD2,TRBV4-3,TGCGCCAGCAGCCAAGATACGCGGGAGGTTTACAATGAGCAGTTCTTC,CASSQDTREVYNEQFF
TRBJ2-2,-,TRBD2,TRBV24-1,TGTGCCACCAGTGAAACCGGACGGGGGGGAACCGGGGAGCTGTTTTTT,CATSETGRGGTGELFF